This T cell receptor beta chain was profiled in a study of regulatory T cells in long-lasting Graves disease. Study findings and constraints: TRBV28, TRBJ1-2 and TRBJ2-5 were segments that persistent disease favored.

The germline V and J ends were trimmed by 2 bases and 5 bases, with 18 bases remaining between them. This CDR3 is 17 amino acids long. Per germline, CDR1 SSHAT and CDR2 FNYEAQ (reference sequence). The authors built TCR beta libraries using iRepertoire HTBI primers and Arm-PCR of CDR3 regions. In TCRdb, the multiplex PCR reads were re-called with MiXCR into one record per CDR3 protein. The table shows roughly 400,000 distinct CDR3 sequences, with around a fifth occurring only once. This clonotype came up once. The antigen is undetermined. Noted time point: persistent/refractory GD, antithyroid drugs over 5 years with positive TRAb. RNA extracted from PBMCs served as the sequencing template.

The sequencing here drew on peripheral blood mononuclear cells (PBMCs), taken when the disease was refractory, from a patient treated with antithyroid drugs. The chain has TRBV7-7 and TRBJ2-2; tentatively, D is TRBD1 or TRBD2 (5 bases each). The TCR was taken from a female donor with Graves disease. In DNA form, the CDR3 reads TGTGCCAGCAGCTTAAAGCCGGGACGATCATCTACCGGGGAGCTGTTTTTT. This gives the protein CASSLKPGRSSTGELFF.